This TCR beta chain was recovered during a study of blood T cell repertoires in COVID-19. Study at large: Acute and convalescent COVID-19 samples came from the United States, Italy and Spain. PBMCs, B-cell-depleted T cells, or T cells were the source of the cDNA or gDNA that made up the material.

There are 13 residues in the CDR3. The ends were cut back, 5 bases at V and 4 bases at J, with 12 bases in the middle. Germline CDR1 and CDR2: SGHNT and YENEEA. Repertoires were generated with immunoSEQ multiplex PCR, while TCRdb's copy carries only in-frame clones and drops some. The data hold 150,000 to 200,000 clones, with about nine tenths observed a single time. Residents of 20 to 25 US areas, aged roughly 18 to 90 years, made up the participants. Source material: PBMCs or T cells enriched from blood (not recorded which). The chain links TRBV11-3 to TRBJ2-7; tentatively, D is TRBD2 (6 bases). The clonotype originates from a woman aged 18 to 35 who had recovered from COVID-19. The CDR3, as DNA: TGTGCCAGCAGCCCGGGAGCAGAGTACGAGCAGTACTTC. Translation gives CASSPGAEYEQYF. Full variable domain (outside the CDR3, taken from reference TRBV11-3 and TRBJ2-7): EAGVVQSPRYKIIEKKQPVAFWCNPISGHNTLYWYLQNLGQGPELLIRYENEEAVDDSQLPKDRFSAERLKGVDSTLKIQPAELGDSAVYLCASSPGAEYEQYFGPGTRLTVT.